These T cell receptor beta chains were read from a single sample in a study of shared clonotypes between healthy human individuals. The table came from immunoSEQ multiplex PCR; TCRdb's copy has only in-frame clones and leaves some out. The sample records around 1.6 million clones, roughly 98% being singletons. The specimen sequenced was naive CD4+ T cells sorted from blood. The receptors here all came from a man aged 25-45 years in good health. CDR3s include the opening cysteine and the closing phenylalanine or tryptophan. A D gene is named only where the DNA matches it firmly. A clone size is listed for some rows: how often the clone was seen (once, few, many), or a class if it is expanded.

>once|-|TRBJ2-7|TRBV27
TGTGCCAGCACCCAGGATCCGCAAGGGGGTACCTACGAGCAGTACTTC
CASTQDPQGGTYEQYF
>-|-|TRBJ2-1|TRBV9
TGTGCCAGCAGTGTCGCGGTCGTTCGGGGCAATGAGCAGTTCTTC
CASSVAVVRGNEQFF
>-|-|TRBJ2-7|TRBV27
TGTGCCAGCAGTTTTAGCCCCTCTAGTAGCAGAAACTACGAGCAGTACTTC
CASSFSPSSSRNYEQYF
>-|-|TRBJ1-1|TRBV29-1
TGCAGCCCAACACCTAACACTGAAGCTTTCTTT
CSPTPNTEAFF
>-|-|TRBJ1-1|TRBV19
TGTGCCAGTAGTAACAGGGCGGCCCGAGGCGAAGCTTTCTTT
CASSNRAARGEAFF
>-|-|TRBJ2-7|TRBV2
TGTGCCAGCATTTCCCCGGGGGAGCACTACGAGCAGTACTTC
CASISPGEHYEQYF
>-|-|TRBJ2-3|TRBV28
TGTGCCAGCAGTGCAGGGGCCCGCACAGATACGCAGTATTTT
CASSAGARTDTQYF
>-|-|TRBJ2-7|TRBV19
TGTGCCAGTAGTATAGGTGGCAGAAACTACGAGCAGTACTTC
CASSIGGRNYEQYF
>-|TRBD2|TRBJ2-1|TRBV14
TGTGCCAGCAGCCTCTACCTCAGGACTAGCGGGATGAGGTCGCATGAGCAGTTCTTC
CASSLYLRTSGMRSHEQFF
>-|-|TRBJ2-5|TRBV5-4
TGTGCCAGCAGCGGGGGCTTAGGGGTGAGAGAGACCCAGTACTTC
CASSGGLGVRETQYF
>-|TRBD2|TRBJ2-2|TRBV9
TGTGCCAGCAGCGTTCACCGGGAGGACGGGGAGCTGTTTTTT
CASSVHREDGELFF
>-|-|TRBJ2-1|TRBV7-3
TGTGCCAGCAGCTTACAGGTAGCCCCCTACAATGAGCAGTTCTTC
CASSLQVAPYNEQFF
>-|TRBD2|TRBJ2-1|TRBV11-2
TGTGCCAGCAGGGAAAGGGTAGCGGGAGTTAGTCATGAGCAGTTCTTC
CASRERVAGVSHEQFF
>-|-|TRBJ1-4|TRBV18
TGTGCCAGCTTACGTGACAGTTCTGATGAAAAACTGTTTTTT
CASLRDSSDEKLFF
>few|-|TRBJ1-2|TRBV5-1
TGCGCCAGCAGCTTGGATGCGGGAGGCTACACCTTC
CASSLDAGGYTF
>-|-|TRBJ2-1|TRBV5-5
TGTGCCAGCAGCTGGAGCAGGATTGAGACATACCTTCCCGCAGACAATGAGCAGTTCTTC
CASSWSRIETYLPADNEQFF
>once|-|TRBJ1-3|TRBV30
TGTGCGACCGCCCGGGCCTCTGGAAACACCATATATTTT
CATARASGNTIYF
>-|-|TRBJ1-1|TRBV5-1
TGCGCCAGCAGCTCCGTAATTGAGCATGAAGCTTTCTTT
CASSSVIEHEAFF
>-|-|TRBJ2-5|TRBV5-4
TGTGCCAGCAGCTTGGTAGACTCCCTCGGAGAGACCCAGTACTTC
CASSLVDSLGETQYF
>-|-|TRBJ2-7|TRBV12-1
TGTGCCAGCATTCCAGCACAGGGGCTAGCGGGCTACGAGCAGTACTTC
CASIPAQGLAGYEQYF
>-|TRBD1|TRBJ2-1|TRBV2
TGTGCCAGCAGGACACAGGGGGGCACCGACAATGAGCAGTTCTTC
CASRTQGGTDNEQFF
>-|-|TRBJ1-5|TRBV15
TGTGCCACCAGCAGAGACCGGAGGCTCGGGGAGCATTTT
CATSRDRRLGEHF
>-|-|TRBJ1-4|TRBV5-1
TGCGCCAGCAGCCCCGGGACGGAAAATGAAAAACTGTTTTTT
CASSPGTENEKLFF
>-|-|TRBJ1-2|TRBV2
TGTGCCAGCAGTGAAATGCAGGGGACTATCTATGGCTACACCTTC
CASSEMQGTIYGYTF
>once|-|TRBJ2-3|TRBV27
TGTGCCAGCAATTTCAGGGGTAGCACAGATACGCAGTATTTT
CASNFRGSTDTQYF
>-|-|TRBJ1-2|TRBV29-1
TGCAGCGTTGGAGGGCTGGGCTACACCTTC
CSVGGLGYTF
>-|-|TRBJ2-3|TRBV14
TGTGCCAGCAGCCAAGCCTTAGCGCTTGCCCGCACAGATACGCAGTATTTT
CASSQALALARTDTQYF
>-|-|TRBJ2-7|TRBV7-2
TGTGCCAGCAGCTCACAGGGAAGCGAGCAGTACTTC
CASSSQGSEQYF
>-|-|TRBJ1-5|TRBV28
TGTGCCAGTGACCTGGGGGGGCAGGCTCAGCCCCAGCATTTT
CASDLGGQAQPQHF
>once|-|TRBJ1-1|TRBV28
TGTGCCAGCAGTCCTGGGCCAGCCGATCTTGAAGCTTTCTTT
CASSPGPADLEAFF
>-|-|TRBJ1-1|TRBV19
TGTGCCAGTAGTATAAAAAGGAACACTGAAGCTTTCTTT
CASSIKRNTEAFF
>-|-|TRBJ2-5|TRBV4-1
TGCGCCAGCAGCCTACAGGGTGAGACCCAGTACTTC
CASSLQGETQYF
>-|-|TRBJ1-1|TRBV25-1
TGTGCCAGCAGTCCTCCGGGAGGAAAAGCTTTCTTT
CASSPPGGKAFF
>-|-|TRBJ1-3|TRBV5-1
TGCGCCAGCAGCTTGGATGTGGCTGGAAACACCATATATTTT
CASSLDVAGNTIYF
>-|-|TRBJ1-1|TRBV2
TGTGCCAGCAGTGAGAACACTGAAGCTTTCTTT
CASSENTEAFF
>-|TRBD2|TRBJ2-1|TRBV4-3
TGCGCCAGCAGCCTAAATAGCGGGAGCTTCTACAATGAGCAGTTCTTC
CASSLNSGSFYNEQFF
>-|-|TRBJ1-5|TRBV6-1
TGTGCCAGCAGTGATACGACCCCTTCGATCAATCGGCCCCAGCATTTT
CASSDTTPSINRPQHF
>-|-|TRBJ2-7|TRBV9
TGTGCCAGCAGCGTAGTTTTCAGAGCATACGAGCAGTACTTC
CASSVVFRAYEQYF
>-|TRBD1|TRBJ2-5|TRBV5-4
TGTGCCAGCAGCTTGGGGGGGACAGGGGAGGAGACCCAGTACTTC
CASSLGGTGEETQYF
>-|-|TRBJ2-7|TRBV6-5
TGTGCCAGCAGTGGTAAAGGAGGCTACGAGCAGTACTTC
CASSGKGGYEQYF
>-|-|TRBJ1-1|TRBV6-5
TGTGCCAGCAGTTACGGGGGGAGGGCTTTCTTT
CASSYGGRAFF
>-|-|TRBJ2-5|TRBV5-4
TGTGCCAGCAGCCCTGCTACAGTGCAAGAGACCCAGTACTTC
CASSPATVQETQYF
>-|-|TRBJ2-7|TRBV11-2
TGTGCCAGCAGCCCAAGGGGGACCTTCTACGAGCAGTACTTC
CASSPRGTFYEQYF
>-|TRBD1|TRBJ2-1|TRBV2
TGTGCCAGCAGTGCGAAGGGACAGGTCCCCTACAATGAGCAGTTCTTC
CASSAKGQVPYNEQFF
>-|-|TRBJ2-7|TRBV5-1
TGCGCCAGCAGCCCGACAGGACTCTGGCTAGCGAACGAGCAGTACTTC
CASSPTGLWLANEQYF
>once|TRBD1|TRBJ2-2|TRBV27
TGTGCCAGCAGCAAAATAGGGGGCGCGGTCGGGGAGCTGTTTTTT
CASSKIGGAVGELFF
>-|-|TRBJ2-5|TRBV27
TGTGCCAGCAGTGAAATCGGCGGGCAAGAGACCCAGTACTTC
CASSEIGGQETQYF
>-|-|TRBJ2-2|TRBV5-1
TGCGCCAGCAGTCCGACCGAATCGAACACCGGGGAGCTGTTTTTT
CASSPTESNTGELFF
>-|-|TRBJ1-1|TRBV27
TGTGCCAGCAGTTTCAACTGGGGAGGCACTGAAGCTTTCTTT
CASSFNWGGTEAFF
>-|-|TRBJ2-7|TRBV6-5
TGTGCCAGCAGCTTCCTCGGGGCGGCGTCGGACGAGCAGTACTTC
CASSFLGAASDEQYF
>-|TRBD2|TRBJ2-2|TRBV5-4
TGTGCCAGCAGCTTCAGGTTCACGTCAGCGGGAGGATATACCGGGGAGCTGTTTTTT
CASSFRFTSAGGYTGELFF
>-|TRBD2|TRBJ2-1|TRBV11-3
TGTGCCAGCAGCAAGACTAGCGGGAGCGATGAGCAGTTCTTC
CASSKTSGSDEQFF
>-|TRBD1|TRBJ2-5|TRBV29-1
TGCAGCGTCCTCCGGGACAGGGGTGAGACCCAGTACTTC
CSVLRDRGETQYF
>-|-|TRBJ2-7|TRBV5-1
TGCGCCAGCAGCCTTCCCGACGCCTACGAGCAGTACTTC
CASSLPDAYEQYF
>-|TRBD2|TRBJ2-7|TRBV9
TGTGCCAGCAGCGCCGGGGGACTAGCGGGTGCCTACGAGCAGTACTTC
CASSAGGLAGAYEQYF
>once|-|TRBJ1-5|TRBV7-9
TGTGCCAGCAGCCAGACGGGACGGCAGGGCAATCAGCCCCAGCATTTT
CASSQTGRQGNQPQHF
>-|TRBD1|TRBJ2-7|TRBV7-9
TGTGCCAGCAGCTTAGTGTCCGGGACAGGTCGGTACGAGCAGTACTTC
CASSLVSGTGRYEQYF